This T cell receptor beta chain was captured in a study of blood T cell repertoires in COVID-19. Trimming removed 5 bases at V and 4 bases at J, with 11 bases between. Germline CDR1 reads SEHNR; CDR2 reads FQNEAQ (reference sequence). This CDR3 comprises 13 residues. The table came from immunoSEQ multiplex PCR; TCRdb's copy has only in-frame clones and leaves some out. The sample has about 200,000 clones; just under 85% are singletons. This receptor was taken from a human donor with acute or convalescent COVID-19. The donor label of this sample is uncertain. This sequence joins TRBV7-9 and TRBJ1-1; D remains unclear. Sequencing was performed on peripheral blood. The CDR3, as DNA: TGTGCCAGCAGCCAGTCTTTAAGCACTGAAGCTTTCTTT. The encoded protein is CASSQSLSTEAFF.